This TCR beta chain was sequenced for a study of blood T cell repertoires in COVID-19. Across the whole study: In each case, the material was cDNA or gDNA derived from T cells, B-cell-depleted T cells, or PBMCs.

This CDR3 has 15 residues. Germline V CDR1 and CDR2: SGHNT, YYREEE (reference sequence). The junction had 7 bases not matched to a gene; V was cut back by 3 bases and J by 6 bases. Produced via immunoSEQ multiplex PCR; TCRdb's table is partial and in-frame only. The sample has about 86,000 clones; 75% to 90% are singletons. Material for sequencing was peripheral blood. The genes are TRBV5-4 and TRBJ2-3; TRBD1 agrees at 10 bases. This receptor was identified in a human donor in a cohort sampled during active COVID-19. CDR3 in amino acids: CASSSRQGAGDTQYF. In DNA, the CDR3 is TGTGCCAGCAGCTCCAGACAGGGGGCGGGTGATACGCAGTATTTT.